This TCR beta chain was identified during a study of OX40 agonist ivuxolimab in advanced cancers. Background on the study: Prior therapy, whether anti-PD-1, anti-PD-L1 or anti-CTLA-4, was allowed, and roughly 44% had some. Partial responses were achieved by three patients, of whom one had hepatocellular carcinoma and two had cutaneous melanoma. Study-level points and caveats: CD4+ and CD8+ T cells in blood underwent clonal expansion by week 6 at 0.1 to 3.0 mg/kg.

Of note for this clone: Its matching antigen is unknown.

Assay: immunoSEQ multiplex PCR; the TCRdb copy retains only in-frame clones and omits some. In the table there are 70,000 to 95,000 clones, 88% of which are singletons. Germline CDR1 and CDR2: SGHVS and FQNEAQ. Trimming removed 5 bases at V and 5 bases at J, with 15 bases between. The CDR3 sequence is 14 residues long. The sample was CD4+ or CD8+ T cells sorted from blood, taken in a trial of the OX40 agonist ivuxolimab. The sequence was obtained from an adult with an advanced solid tumor such as melanoma, head and neck, liver or kidney cancer. This chain joins TRBV7-8 and TRBJ1-2; D not certain. In nucleotides, the CDR3 is TGTGCCAGCAGCCCCGGTGAGGTTAGGTATGGCTACACCTTC. Its protein product is CASSPGEVRYGYTF.